The present entry profiles one T cell receptor beta chain with its context. The target antigen is unknown. The record originates from a study of T cell clonotyping in hematopoietic cell transplantation. Germline V lookup: CDR1 SGHVS, CDR2 FQNEAQ. This CDR3 is 12 amino acids long. The V end was cut by 3 bases, the J end by 7 bases, with 9 bases between. The data were produced by immunoSEQ multiplex PCR, yet TCRdb's version contains in-frame clones alone and is incomplete. Among 2,000 to 2,500 clones, about 94% were seen once, and the ten largest hold roughly 4.2%. Study-wide results and limits: Recipient TCR diversity dropped after transplant; expanded clonotypes rose from day 30 to 180. Broader posttransplant TCR repertoire diversity was predicted by graft donor and pretransplant recipient Inverse Simpson Index values. Few recipient clonotypes overlapped donors; over 97% were de novo at given depth. No sorting was done, leaving CD4 and CD8 contributions mixed.

The chain couples TRBV7-8 to TRBJ2-5; D ambiguous. Sequences were obtained from peripheral blood mononuclear cells. This TCR was recovered from a man in his fifties or sixties in good health. Some clones in this sample may be carry-over from other donors' samples. CDR3 sequence (DNA): TGTGCCAGCAGCTTGATGGTAGGGACCCAGTACTTC. As protein: CASSLMVGTQYF.